Listed below are T cell receptor beta chains from one sample, sequenced in a study of cytomegalovirus exposure and HLA in healthy donors. The table came from immunoSEQ multiplex PCR; TCRdb's copy has only in-frame clones and leaves some out. The sample lists 150,000 to 200,000 clones; roughly 79% were seen once. The sequenced sample consisted of PBMCs. Every receptor here comes from a middle-aged woman in good health and CMV-seronegative. Both conserved end residues are part of each CDR3. D genes are given only for firm matches. For some rows the clone size is stated as once, few or many, or as a class when expanded; others skip it.

TRBD2 | NA | TRBJ2-5 | 14 | TRBV9 | TGTGCCAGCAGCCATAGCGGGAGGGCAGAGACCCAGTACTTC | CASSHSGRAETQYF
TRBD1 | NA | TRBJ1-1 | 14 | TRBV15 | TGTGCCACCAGCAGAGGGGACAGCAACACTGAAGCTTTCTTT | CATSRGDSNTEAFF
TRBD2 | NA | TRBJ2-1 | 16 | TRBV18 | TGTGCCAGCTCACCCCGGACTAGCGGGACCTACAATGAGCAGTTCTTC | CASSPRTSGTYNEQFF
NA | NA | TRBJ2-3 | 12 | TRBV5-4 | TGTGCCAGCAGCTCAATGACAGATACGCAGTATTTT | CASSSMTDTQYF
NA | many | TRBJ2-7 | 14 | TRBV19 | TGTGCCACCAGCTCGCGACTAGGAGTGCGCGAGCAGTACTTC | CATSSRLGVREQYF
NA | NA | TRBJ2-1 | 16 | TRBV6-5 | TGTGCCAGCAGTTACTCGACGGGACTTACCTACAATGAGCAGTTCTTC | CASSYSTGLTYNEQFF
NA | NA | TRBJ1-2 | 11 | TRBV19 | TGTGCCAGTAGTGAGGGATATGGCTACACCTTC | CASSEGYGYTF
NA | NA | TRBJ1-2 | 15 | TRBV7-9 | TGTGCCAGCAGCTTAAATGGGGGACTTGGCGGTGGCTACACCTTC | CASSLNGGLGGGYTF
TRBD2 | NA | TRBJ2-5 | 15 | TRBV9 | TGTGCCAGCACCAAATTAGCGGGAGAACTTGAGACCCAGTACTTC | CASTKLAGELETQYF
NA | once | TRBJ2-3 | 13 | TRBV2 | TGTGCCAGCAGTGCCACAGGGCCCGATACGCAGTATTTT | CASSATGPDTQYF
NA | NA | TRBJ1-1 | 14 | TRBV11-3 | TGTGCCAGCAGCCCAGCGGGGGGAAGCACTGAAGCTTTCTTT | CASSPAGGSTEAFF
TRBD2 | NA | TRBJ2-1 | 15 | TRBV5-1 | TGCGCCAGCAGCATGACTAGCGGGAGGGCCAATGAGCAGTTCTTC | CASSMTSGRANEQFF
NA | NA | TRBJ1-2 | 15 | TRBV6-5 | TGTGCCAGCAGCCGGTACCAGGGAATGTCCTATGGCTACACCTTC | CASSRYQGMSYGYTF
TRBD2 | NA | TRBJ2-1 | 17 | TRBV5-4 | TGTGCCAGCAGCCCGGGACTAGCGGGAGAAATATACAATGAGCAGTTCTTC | CASSPGLAGEIYNEQFF
NA | few | TRBJ1-5 | 13 | TRBV27 | TGTGCCAGCAGTTTATCGTGGAGTCAGCCCCAGCATTTT | CASSLSWSQPQHF
NA | NA | TRBJ1-4 | 13 | TRBV2 | TGTGCCAGCAGTGAAAGCGGGCGTGAAAAACTGTTTTTT | CASSESGREKLFF
TRBD2 | once | TRBJ2-1 | 16 | TRBV28 | TGTGCCAGCAGTTCTCAGCGGGGGAGCTCCTACAATGAGCAGTTCTTC | CASSSQRGSSYNEQFF
NA | few | TRBJ2-1 | 13 | TRBV7-8 | TGTGCCAGCCGCGGACTCTCCTACAATGAGCAGTTCTTC | CASRGLSYNEQFF
NA | NA | TRBJ2-4 | 14 | TRBV5-1 | TGCGCCAGCAGCTTAGAAGGCAGGGGAAACATTCAGTACTTC | CASSLEGRGNIQYF
NA | few | TRBJ1-1 | 13 | TRBV7-3 | TGTGCCAGCAGCCGGGAGGGGAACACTGAAGCTTTCTTT | CASSREGNTEAFF
TRBD2 | NA | TRBJ2-5 | 14 | TRBV5-1 | TGCGCCAGCAGCTCCTACGGGGGGACGGAGACCCAGTACTTC | CASSSYGGTETQYF
NA | NA | TRBJ2-2 | 15 | TRBV7-9 | TGTGCCAGCAGCCCACAGGGTCCGGACACCGGGGAGCTGTTTTTT | CASSPQGPDTGELFF